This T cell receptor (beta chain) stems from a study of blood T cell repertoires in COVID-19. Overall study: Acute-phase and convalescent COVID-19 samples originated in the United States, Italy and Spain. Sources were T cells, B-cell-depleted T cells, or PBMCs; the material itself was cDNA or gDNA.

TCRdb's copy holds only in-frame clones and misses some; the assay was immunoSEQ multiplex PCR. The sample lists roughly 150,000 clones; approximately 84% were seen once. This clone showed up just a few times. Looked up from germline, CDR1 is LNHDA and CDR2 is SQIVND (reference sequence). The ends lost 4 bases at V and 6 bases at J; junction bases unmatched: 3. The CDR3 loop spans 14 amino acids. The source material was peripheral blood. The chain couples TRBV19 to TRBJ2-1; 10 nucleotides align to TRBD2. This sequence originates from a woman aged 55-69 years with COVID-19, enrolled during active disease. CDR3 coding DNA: TGTGCCAGTAGTACCAGCGGGAGGGCCAATGAGCAGTTCTTC. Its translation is CASSTSGRANEQFF.